One sample yielded the 3 T cell receptor beta chains listed below, sequenced in a study of blood T cell repertoires in COVID-19. Clones were sequenced by immunoSEQ multiplex PCR, and TCRdb holds only the in-frame ones, with some missing. The sample records about 110,000 clones, 75% to 90% being singletons. The source material was peripheral blood. These receptors came from a human donor in a cohort sampled during active COVID-19.

The chain combines TRBV10-3 with TRBJ1-5, with D possibly matching TRBD1 (6 bases). The CDR3 runs 15 residues. In germline, CDR1 is ENHRY, CDR2 SYGVKD. V lost 6 bases and J 0 bases, leaving 12 bases between the germline ends. The CDR3 reads CAIREGGYSNQPQHF. CDR3 nucleotide sequence: TGTGCCATCAGGGAGGGGGGGTATAGCAATCAGCCCCAGCATTTT.

The V call is TRBV6-5, the J call TRBJ2-5, with D possibly being TRBD2 (6 bases). This CDR3 spans 14 amino acids. V lost 4 bases and J 5 bases, leaving 14 bases between the germline ends. Germline V lookup: CDR1 MNHEY, CDR2 SVGAGI. The CDR3, as DNA: TGTGCCAGCAGTTCCCGGAGGGCGACGGAGACCCAGTACTTC. Translation gives CASSSRRATETQYF.

The CDR3 is CAISESRDFPPEQFF. CDR3 coding DNA: TGTGCCATCAGTGAGTCAAGGGACTTCCCCCCGGAGCAGTTCTTC. The J gene is TRBJ2-1, the V gene TRBV10-3; the D gene is possibly TRBD2 (6 bases). This CDR3 region has 15 residues. Trimming cost V 0 bases and J 10 bases, with 16 bases left between them. From germline, CDR1 is ENHRY and CDR2 SYGVKD.